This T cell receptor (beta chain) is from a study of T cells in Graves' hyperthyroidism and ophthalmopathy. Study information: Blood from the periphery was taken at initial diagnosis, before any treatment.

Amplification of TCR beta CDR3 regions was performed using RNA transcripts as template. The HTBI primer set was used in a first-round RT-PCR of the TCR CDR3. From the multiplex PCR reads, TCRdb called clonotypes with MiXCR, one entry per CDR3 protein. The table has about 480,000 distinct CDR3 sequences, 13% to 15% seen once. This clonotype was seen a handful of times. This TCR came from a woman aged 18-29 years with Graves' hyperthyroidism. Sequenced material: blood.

The CDR3 bases are TGTGCCAGCAGCTTAAATTTCGGGGGAGTGAACACAGATACGCAGTATTTT. As protein: CASSLNFGGVNTDTQYF. The chain carries TRBV7-2 and TRBJ2-3; a possible D gene is TRBD2 (6 bases). CDR1 and CDR2 (germline): SGHTA, FQGNSA. This CDR3 is built from 17 residues. V lost 2 bases and J lost 2, with 17 bases in between.